This TCR beta chain was observed in a study of blood T cell repertoires in COVID-19. This clone was detected only a few times. V lost 4 bases to trimming and J lost 10 bases; unmatched junction nucleotides: 8. This CDR3 region has 13 residues. The germline CDR1 and CDR2 sequences are SGHRS and YFSETQ. Assay used: immunoSEQ multiplex PCR; TCRdb lists only in-frame clones, some missing. The data hold 100,000 to 150,000 clones, with roughly 69% observed a single time. The origin of this receptor is a woman aged 70-85 years with acute or convalescent COVID-19. The sample was peripheral blood. The chain uses TRBV5-1 and TRBJ1-2; 9 bases match TRBD1. The CDR3 region is CASSVGQGFDYTF. CDR3 bases: TGCGCCAGCAGCGTGGGACAGGGATTTGACTACACCTTC.